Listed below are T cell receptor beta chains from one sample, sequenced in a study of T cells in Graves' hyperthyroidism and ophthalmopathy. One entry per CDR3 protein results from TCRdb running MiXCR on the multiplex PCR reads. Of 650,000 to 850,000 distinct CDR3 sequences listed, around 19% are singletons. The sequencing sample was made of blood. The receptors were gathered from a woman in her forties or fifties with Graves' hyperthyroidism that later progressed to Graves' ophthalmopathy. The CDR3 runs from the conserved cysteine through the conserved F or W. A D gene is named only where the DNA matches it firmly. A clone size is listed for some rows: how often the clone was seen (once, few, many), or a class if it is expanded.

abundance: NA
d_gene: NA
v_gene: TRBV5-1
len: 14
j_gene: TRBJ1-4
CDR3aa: CASSLGPEDEKLFF
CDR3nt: TGCGCCAGCAGCTTGGGGCCCGAAGATGAAAAACTGTTTTTT

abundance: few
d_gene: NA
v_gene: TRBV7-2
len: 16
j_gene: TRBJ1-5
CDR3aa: CASSLSVGENNQPQHF
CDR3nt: TGTGCCAGCAGCTTATCGGTAGGGGAGAACAATCAGCCCCAGCATTTT

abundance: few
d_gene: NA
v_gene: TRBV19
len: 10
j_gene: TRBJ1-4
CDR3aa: CASWSEKLFF
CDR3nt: TGTGCCAGTTGGTCTGAAAAACTGTTTTTT

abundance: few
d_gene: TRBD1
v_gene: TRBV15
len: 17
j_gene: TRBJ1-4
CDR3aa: CATSRDLPGQGSEKLFF
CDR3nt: TGTGCCACCAGCAGAGACCTACCGGGACAGGGAAGTGAAAAACTGTTTTTT

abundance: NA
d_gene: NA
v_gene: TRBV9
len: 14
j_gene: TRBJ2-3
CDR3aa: CASSVVAEADTQYF
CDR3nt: TGTGCCAGCAGCGTAGTAGCGGAAGCAGATACGCAGTATTTT

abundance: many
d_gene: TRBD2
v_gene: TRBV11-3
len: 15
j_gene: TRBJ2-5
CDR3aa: CASSTGLAGQETQYF
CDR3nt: TGTGCCAGCAGCACCGGACTAGCGGGGCAAGAGACCCAGTACTTC

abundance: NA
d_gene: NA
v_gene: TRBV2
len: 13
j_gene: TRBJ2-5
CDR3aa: CASSDLGGETQYF
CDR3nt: TGTGCCAGCAGTGATTTAGGGGGAGAGACCCAGTACTTC

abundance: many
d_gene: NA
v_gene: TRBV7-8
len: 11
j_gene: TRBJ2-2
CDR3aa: CAIDYTGELFF
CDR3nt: TGTGCCATCGATTACACCGGGGAGCTGTTTTTT

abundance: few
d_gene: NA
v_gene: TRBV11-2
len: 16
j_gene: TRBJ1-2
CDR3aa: CASIYQEGGAKDGYAF
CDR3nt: TGTGCCAGCATCTATCAGGAGGGGGGGGCGAAGGATGGCTACGCCTTC

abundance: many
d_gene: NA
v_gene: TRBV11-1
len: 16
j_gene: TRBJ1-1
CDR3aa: CASSLAHSGGSFEAFF
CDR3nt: TGTGCCAGCAGCTTAGCGCACAGCGGGGGCTCATTTGAAGCTTTCTTT

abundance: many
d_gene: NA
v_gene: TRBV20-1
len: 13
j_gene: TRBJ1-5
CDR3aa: CSAARDSNQPQHF
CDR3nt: TGCAGTGCTGCCCGGGACAGCAATCAGCCCCAGCATTTT

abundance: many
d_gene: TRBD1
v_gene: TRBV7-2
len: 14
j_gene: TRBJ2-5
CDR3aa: CASSSGQLQETQYF
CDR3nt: TGTGCCAGCAGCTCGGGACAGCTCCAAGAGACCCAGTACTTC

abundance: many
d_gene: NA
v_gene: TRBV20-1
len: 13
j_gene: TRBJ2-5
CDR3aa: CSAEGQYQETQYF
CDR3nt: TGCAGTGCCGAGGGACAATACCAAGAGACCCAGTACTTC

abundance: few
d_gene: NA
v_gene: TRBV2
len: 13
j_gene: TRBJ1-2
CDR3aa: CASTMMPGPPVTF
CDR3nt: TGTGCCAGCACCATGATGCCGGGACCCCCTGTCACCTTC

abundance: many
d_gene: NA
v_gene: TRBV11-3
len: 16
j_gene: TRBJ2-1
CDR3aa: CASSLVVGPGPNEQFF
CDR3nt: TGTGCCAGCAGCTTAGTAGTCGGGCCAGGGCCCAATGAGCAGTTCTTC

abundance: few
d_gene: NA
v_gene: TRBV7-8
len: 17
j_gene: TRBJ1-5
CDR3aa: CASSLQWTALDNQPQHF
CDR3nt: TGTGCCAGCAGCTTACAGTGGACAGCGTTGGACAATCAGCCCCAGCATTTT

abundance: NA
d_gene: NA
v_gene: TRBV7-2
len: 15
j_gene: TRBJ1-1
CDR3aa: CASSITGQMNTEAFF
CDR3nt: TGTGCCAGCAGCATTACGGGGCAAATGAACACTGAAGCTTTCTTT

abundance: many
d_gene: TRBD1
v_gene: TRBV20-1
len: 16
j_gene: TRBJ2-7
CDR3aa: CSARAGQVLDPYEQYF
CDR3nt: TGCAGTGCTAGAGCCGGACAGGTCCTAGACCCCTACGAGCAGTACTTC

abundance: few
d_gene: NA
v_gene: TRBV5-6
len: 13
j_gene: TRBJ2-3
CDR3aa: CASSLANPDTQYF
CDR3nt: TGTGCCAGCAGCTTGGCCAATCCAGATACGCAGTATTTT

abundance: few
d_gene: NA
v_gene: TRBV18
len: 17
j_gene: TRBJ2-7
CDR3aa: CASSPVDRRFYSYEQYF
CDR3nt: TGTGCCAGCTCACCGGTAGACAGACGGTTTTACTCCTACGAGCAGTACTTC

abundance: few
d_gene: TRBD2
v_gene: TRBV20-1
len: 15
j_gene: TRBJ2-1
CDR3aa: CSARAGTSPLNEQFF
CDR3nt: TGCAGTGCTAGAGCCGGGACTAGCCCTCTAAATGAGCAGTTCTTC

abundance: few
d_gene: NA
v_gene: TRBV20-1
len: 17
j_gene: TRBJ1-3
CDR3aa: CSARDGGRGASGNTIYF
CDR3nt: TGCAGTGCTAGAGATGGAGGGCGGGGGGCATCTGGAAACACCATATATTTT

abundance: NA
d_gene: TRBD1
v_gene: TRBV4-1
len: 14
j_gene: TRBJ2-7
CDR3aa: CASSARDRDSEQYF
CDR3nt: TGCGCCAGCAGCGCCCGGGACAGGGACTCCGAGCAGTACTTC

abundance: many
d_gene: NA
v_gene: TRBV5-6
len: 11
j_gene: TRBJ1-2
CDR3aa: CASSFSVGYTF
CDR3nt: TGTGCCAGCAGCTTCAGCGTTGGCTACACCTTC

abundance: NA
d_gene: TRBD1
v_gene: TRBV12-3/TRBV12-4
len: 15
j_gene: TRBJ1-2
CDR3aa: CASSPRQGPSLGYTF
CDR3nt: TGTGCCAGCAGCCCCCGACAGGGTCCCTCTCTTGGCTACACCTTC

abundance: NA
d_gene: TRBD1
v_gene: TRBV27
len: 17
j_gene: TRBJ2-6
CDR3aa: CASRGTGSGSGANVLTF
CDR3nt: TGTGCCAGCAGGGGGACAGGGAGTGGCTCTGGGGCCAACGTCCTGACTTTC

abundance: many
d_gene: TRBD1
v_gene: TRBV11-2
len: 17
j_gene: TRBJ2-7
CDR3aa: CASSLQPGQGSLYEQYF
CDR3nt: TGTGCCAGCAGCCTTCAACCGGGACAGGGGTCTTTATACGAGCAGTACTTC

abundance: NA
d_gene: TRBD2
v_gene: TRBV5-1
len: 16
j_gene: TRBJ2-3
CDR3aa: CASKPLLAGGHDTQYF
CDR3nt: TGCGCCAGCAAACCCCTACTAGCGGGGGGGCATGATACGCAGTATTTT

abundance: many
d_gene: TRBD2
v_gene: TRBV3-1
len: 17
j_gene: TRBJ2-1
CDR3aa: CASSQEGLAGGGNEQFF
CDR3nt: TGTGCCAGCAGCCAAGAGGGACTAGCGGGGGGAGGTAATGAGCAGTTCTTC

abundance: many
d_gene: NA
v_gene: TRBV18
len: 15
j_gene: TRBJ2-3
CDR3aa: CASSPLDFNTDTQYF
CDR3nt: TGTGCCAGCTCACCACTGGACTTCAACACAGATACGCAGTATTTT

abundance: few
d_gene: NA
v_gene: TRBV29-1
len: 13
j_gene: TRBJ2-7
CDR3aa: CSVGTAPSYEQYF
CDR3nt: TGCAGCGTTGGGACAGCTCCATCCTACGAGCAGTACTTC

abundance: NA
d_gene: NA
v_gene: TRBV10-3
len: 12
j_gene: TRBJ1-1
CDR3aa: CAITEGSTEAFF
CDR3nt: TGTGCCATCACGGAAGGTAGTACTGAAGCTTTCTTT

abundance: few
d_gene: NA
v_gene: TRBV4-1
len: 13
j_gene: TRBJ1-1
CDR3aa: CASSQEVYTEAFF
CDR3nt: TGCGCCAGCAGCCAAGAGGTGTACACTGAAGCTTTCTTT

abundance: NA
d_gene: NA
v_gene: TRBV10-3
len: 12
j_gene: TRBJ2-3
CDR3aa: CAIRGSTDTQYF
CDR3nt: TGTGCCATCAGGGGCAGCACAGATACGCAGTATTTT

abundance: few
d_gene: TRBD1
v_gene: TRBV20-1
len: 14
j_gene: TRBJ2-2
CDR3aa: CSARDRGQTGELFF
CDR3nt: TGCAGTGCTCGGGACAGGGGGCAGACCGGGGAGCTGTTTTTT

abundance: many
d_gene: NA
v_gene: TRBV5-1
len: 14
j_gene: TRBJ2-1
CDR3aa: CASARDSIGDEQFF
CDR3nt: TGCGCCAGCGCCCGGGACTCCATAGGGGATGAGCAGTTCTTC

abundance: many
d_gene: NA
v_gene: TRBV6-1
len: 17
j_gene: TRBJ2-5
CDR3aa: CASSYLDKSPNSETQYF
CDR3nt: TGTGCCAGCAGTTACCTGGATAAGAGCCCAAACTCTGAGACCCAGTACTTC

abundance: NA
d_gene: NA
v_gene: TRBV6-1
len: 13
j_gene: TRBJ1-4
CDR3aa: CASHIRPNEKLFF
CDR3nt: TGTGCCAGCCATATCAGGCCTAATGAAAAACTGTTTTTT

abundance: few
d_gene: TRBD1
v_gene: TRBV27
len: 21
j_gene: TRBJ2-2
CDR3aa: CASSSTGQGAYWVPNTGELFF
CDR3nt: TGTGCCAGCAGTTCTACGGGACAGGGGGCGTATTGGGTGCCGAACACCGGGGAGCTGTTTTTT

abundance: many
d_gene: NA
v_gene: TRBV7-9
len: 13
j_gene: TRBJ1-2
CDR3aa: CASSLLETHGYTF
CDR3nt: TGTGCCAGCAGCTTACTTGAAACACATGGCTACACCTTC